The present T cell receptor (beta chain) was sequenced within a study of CD8+ T cells in alopecia areata. Collection of lesional scalp punch biopsies and peripheral blood was performed in alopecia areata patients. This clone came up a few times. Its cognate antigen is unknown. RNA was isolated and reverse transcribed to cDNA, the sequencing template. Profiled with immunoSEQ multiplex PCR; TCRdb holds only in-frame clones, not every one. The data show 140,000 to 150,000 clones, approximately 45% seen once. General study points: Alphabeta T cells residing in normal skin are also sequenced in scalp samples.

V dropped 3 bases and J dropped 9 bases, with 6 bases sitting between them. The CDR3 has 11 residues. Germline CDR1 reads MDHEN; CDR2 reads SYDVKM. V is TRBV28 and J is TRBJ2-1, with no clear D. The receptor was isolated from a human donor with alopecia areata. The sample taken for sequencing was CD4+ T cells sorted from blood. The CDR3 reads CASSLISEQFF. CDR3 nucleotide sequence: TGTGCCAGCAGTTTGATAAGTGAGCAGTTCTTC.